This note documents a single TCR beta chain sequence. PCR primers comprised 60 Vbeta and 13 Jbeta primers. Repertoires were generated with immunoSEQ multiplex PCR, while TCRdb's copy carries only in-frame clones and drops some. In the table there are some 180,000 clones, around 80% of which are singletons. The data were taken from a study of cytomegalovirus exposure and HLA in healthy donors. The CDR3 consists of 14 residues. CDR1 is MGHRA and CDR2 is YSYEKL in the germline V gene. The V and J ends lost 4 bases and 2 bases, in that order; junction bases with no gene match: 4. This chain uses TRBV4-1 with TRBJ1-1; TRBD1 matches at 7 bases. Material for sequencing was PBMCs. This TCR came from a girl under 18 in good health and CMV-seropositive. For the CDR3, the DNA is TGCGCCAGCAGCCCGGGACAGTTTAACACTGAAGCTTTCTTT. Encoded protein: CASSPGQFNTEAFF.